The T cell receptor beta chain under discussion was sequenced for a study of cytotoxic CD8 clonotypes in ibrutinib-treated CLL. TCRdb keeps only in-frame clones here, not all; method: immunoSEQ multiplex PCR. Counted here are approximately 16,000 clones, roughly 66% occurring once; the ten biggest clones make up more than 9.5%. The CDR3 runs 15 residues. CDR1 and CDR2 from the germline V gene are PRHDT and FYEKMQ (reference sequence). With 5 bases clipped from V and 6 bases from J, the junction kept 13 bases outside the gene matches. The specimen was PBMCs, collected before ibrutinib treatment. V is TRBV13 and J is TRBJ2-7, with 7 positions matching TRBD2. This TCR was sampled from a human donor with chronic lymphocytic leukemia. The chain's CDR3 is CASSPLARDYSEQYF. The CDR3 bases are TGTGCCAGCAGCCCCCTCGCCAGGGACTATTCCGAGCAGTACTTC.